This is a list of T cell receptor beta chains from one sample in a study of blood T cell repertoires in COVID-19. Measured with immunoSEQ multiplex PCR; TCRdb has only the in-frame clones, and not every one. The sample lists 150,000 to 160,000 clones; about 85% were seen once. Material for sequencing was peripheral blood. The receptors here all came from a woman aged 70-85 years with acute or convalescent COVID-19. Each CDR3 is given with its conserved first and last residue. D genes are given only for firm matches. Size is omitted from some rows. Given values are once, few, many or a class for expanded clones.

J | V | size | D | CDR3 | DNA
TRBJ1-5 | TRBV28 | few | NA | CASSLSGLPENQPQHF | TGTGCCAGCAGTTTATCCGGACTCCCTGAAAATCAGCCCCAGCATTTT
TRBJ1-2 | TRBV19 | NA | TRBD1 | CASSPHRGNVANYGYTF | TGTGCCAGTAGCCCCCACAGGGGAAACGTAGCTAACTATGGCTACACCTTC
TRBJ1-2 | TRBV11-2 | NA | NA | CASSSSGRFNYGYTF | TGTGCCAGCAGCTCGAGTGGGAGATTTAACTATGGCTACACCTTC
TRBJ2-7 | TRBV7-2 | once | NA | CASTPGGRRAYEQYF | TGTGCCAGCACGCCTGGCGGACGGAGGGCTTACGAGCAGTACTTC
TRBJ2-4 | TRBV6-2/TRBV6-3 | NA | TRBD2 | CASSSQGSGGAKNIQYF | TGTGCCAGCAGTTCCCAGGGCAGCGGGGGAGCCAAAAACATTCAGTACTTC
TRBJ2-1 | TRBV7-9 | NA | TRBD1 | CASSWTGMDEQFF | TGTGCCAGCAGCTGGACAGGGATGGATGAGCAGTTCTTC
TRBJ2-4 | TRBV19 | NA | NA | CASSIGWAGARNIQYF | TGTGCCAGTAGTATTGGGTGGGCAGGGGCGAGAAACATTCAGTACTTC
TRBJ2-1 | TRBV11-2 | NA | NA | CASSFSPSYNEQFF | TGTGCCAGCAGCTTCTCTCCCTCCTACAATGAGCAGTTCTTC
TRBJ2-1 | TRBV19 | NA | TRBD1 | CASSPRTGPYNEQFF | TGTGCCAGTAGTCCTCGGACAGGGCCTTACAATGAGCAGTTCTTC
TRBJ2-3 | TRBV9 | NA | NA | CASSVGRRDTQYF | TGTGCCAGCAGCGTAGGTCGGCGGGATACGCAGTATTTT
TRBJ2-5 | TRBV29-1 | NA | TRBD2 | CSVELGRPSGMYQETQYF | TGCAGCGTTGAACTAGGCAGGCCTAGCGGCATGTACCAAGAGACCCAGTACTTC
TRBJ1-6 | TRBV7-9 | NA | NA | CASSWDWDGSPLHF | TGTGCCAGCAGCTGGGACTGGGATGGTTCACCCCTCCACTTT
TRBJ1-1 | TRBV5-1 | NA | TRBD1 | CASRIRQGNTEAFF | TGCGCCAGCAGGATACGACAGGGTAACACTGAAGCTTTCTTT
TRBJ1-5 | TRBV2 | NA | TRBD1 | CASSEADRSQHF | TGTGCCAGCAGTGAAGCGGACAGGTCCCAGCATTTT
TRBJ1-1 | TRBV28 | NA | TRBD1 | CASRRQGSTEAFF | TGTGCCAGCAGACGACAGGGTTCCACTGAAGCTTTCTTT
TRBJ1-2 | TRBV3-1/TRBV3-2 | NA | NA | CASSRGGYGARNYGYTF | TGTGCCAGCAGCCGCGGGGGTTACGGGGCCCGGAACTATGGCTACACCTTC
TRBJ2-3 | TRBV19 | NA | TRBD2 | CASSIGLAGGDTQYF | TGTGCCAGTAGTATCGGACTAGCGGGGGGGGATACGCAGTATTTT
TRBJ2-7 | TRBV20-1 | NA | NA | CSASQAGSHEQYF | TGCAGTGCTAGTCAAGCCGGGTCCCACGAGCAGTACTTC
TRBJ1-1 | TRBV19 | NA | TRBD1 | CASRDRGSTEAFF | TGTGCCAGTAGGGACAGGGGCTCAACTGAAGCTTTCTTT
TRBJ1-5 | TRBV27 | NA | TRBD1 | CASSKQGVIGNQPQHF | TGTGCCAGCAGTAAACAGGGGGTGATCGGCAATCAGCCCCAGCATTTT
TRBJ1-5 | TRBV19 | few | NA | CATQRDLTPFSNQPQHF | TGTGCCACCCAACGGGATCTAACCCCATTTAGCAATCAGCCCCAGCATTTT
TRBJ2-2 | TRBV24-1 | NA | TRBD1 | CATSDLRDSNTGELFF | TGTGCCACCAGTGATCTCCGGGACAGCAACACCGGGGAGCTGTTTTTT
TRBJ2-1 | TRBV12-3/TRBV12-4 | once | NA | CASSFRSTRLF | TGTGCCAGCAGTTTCCGGTCCACCAGGCTCTTC
TRBJ1-5 | TRBV10-2 | NA | TRBD1 | CASSESKGQGPYSNQPQHF | TGCGCCAGCAGTGAGTCGAAGGGACAGGGGCCTTATAGCAATCAGCCCCAGCATTTT
TRBJ1-6 | TRBV19 | NA | TRBD1 | CASSTDRGLYNSPLHF | TGTGCCAGTAGTACGGACAGGGGGCTCTATAATTCACCCCTCCACTTT
TRBJ1-5 | TRBV6-5 | NA | TRBD1 | CASRKQGGSNQPQHF | TGTGCCAGCAGGAAACAGGGGGGTAGCAATCAGCCCCAGCATTTT
TRBJ1-2 | TRBV24-1 | once | NA | CATSDFRNYGYTF | TGTGCCACCAGTGATTTTAGAAACTATGGCTACACCTTC
TRBJ2-3 | TRBV7-2 | NA | NA | CASTVSQGTDTQYF | TGTGCCAGCACCGTGTCTCAGGGTACAGATACGCAGTATTTT
TRBJ2-7 | TRBV6-5 | NA | NA | CAGGGGFLYEQYF | TGTGCCGGAGGGGGGGGCTTTCTATACGAGCAGTACTTC
TRBJ2-1 | TRBV7-2 | NA | TRBD1 | CATEGQGALPPYNEQFF | TGTGCCACAGAAGGACAGGGCGCGCTGCCCCCTTACAATGAGCAGTTCTTC
TRBJ2-5 | TRBV6-5 | NA | NA | CASRTLLETQYF | TGTGCCAGCAGGACTCTATTAGAGACCCAGTACTTC
TRBJ1-2 | TRBV21-1 | NA | NA | CASSSRDRGQLGYTF | TGTGCCAGCAGCAGCCGGGACAGGGGCCAACTTGGCTACACCTTC
TRBJ2-5 | TRBV11-2 | NA | NA | CASSLEHLKGETQYF | TGTGCCAGCAGCTTAGAACACTTAAAGGGGGAGACCCAGTACTTC
TRBJ2-1 | TRBV27 | NA | TRBD1 | CASSSRTGAYLRYYNEQFF | TGTGCCAGCAGTTCAAGGACAGGGGCCTACCTCCGTTACTACAATGAGCAGTTCTTC
TRBJ2-2 | TRBV5-6 | NA | TRBD1 | CASSLWDRDTGELFF | TGTGCCAGCAGTTTATGGGACAGGGACACCGGGGAGCTGTTTTTT
TRBJ2-5 | TRBV14 | few | TRBD1 | CASSHDRGRRETQYF | TGTGCCAGCAGTCATGACAGGGGGCGCAGGGAGACCCAGTACTTC
TRBJ1-6 | TRBV5-1 | NA | TRBD1 | CASSLKQGQAPLHF | TGCGCCAGCAGCTTGAAACAGGGGCAGGCGCCCCTCCACTTT
TRBJ2-1 | TRBV27 | few | TRBD2 | CASSPRLAGASYNEQFF | TGTGCCAGCAGTCCTAGACTAGCGGGGGCGTCCTACAATGAGCAGTTCTTC
TRBJ2-5 | TRBV3-1/TRBV3-2 | NA | TRBD2 | CASSQDRRRGEVKKETQYF | TGTGCCAGCAGCCAAGATAGAAGGCGGGGGGAAGTGAAAAAAGAGACCCAGTACTTC
TRBJ1-2 | TRBV18 | NA | NA | CASSPPKSQALTYTF | TGTGCCAGCTCACCACCGAAGTCCCAGGCCCTCACCTACACCTTC
TRBJ2-1 | TRBV7-3 | once | TRBD2 | CASSLGTSGYNEQFF | TGTGCCAGCAGCTTAGGGACTAGCGGGTACAATGAGCAGTTCTTC
TRBJ2-5 | TRBV19 | NA | NA | CASSIGPETQYF | TGTGCCAGTAGTATAGGGCCGGAGACCCAGTACTTC
TRBJ1-4 | TRBV25-1 | NA | NA | CASRGTDSPGEKLFF | TGTGCCAGCAGGGGCACGGACAGCCCTGGCGAAAAACTGTTTTTT
TRBJ1-2 | TRBV28 | NA | TRBD1 | CASSLTGANYGYTF | TGTGCCAGCAGTTTAACAGGGGCTAACTATGGCTACACCTTC
TRBJ2-3 | TRBV7-2 | NA | TRBD1 | CASLGRTGADTQYF | TGTGCCAGCCTTGGTCGGACAGGGGCAGATACGCAGTATTTT
TRBJ1-2 | TRBV3-1/TRBV3-2 | NA | NA | CASSHSGVNYGYTF | TGTGCCAGCAGCCACTCCGGGGTGAACTATGGCTACACCTTC
TRBJ2-1 | TRBV7-2 | once | TRBD1 | CASSSDRVSEFF | TGTGCCAGCAGCTCTGACAGGGTATCTGAGTTCTTC
TRBJ2-2 | TRBV6-4 | few | NA | CASSSTGTTGELFF | TGTGCCAGCAGCTCAACAGGGACCACCGGGGAGCTGTTTTTT
TRBJ2-3 | TRBV7-2 | NA | NA | CASSLAGGTDTQYF | TGTGCCAGCAGCTTAGCCGGGGGCACAGATACGCAGTATTTT
TRBJ1-2 | TRBV7-2 | few | TRBD1 | CASSLRQGAYGYTF | TGTGCCAGCAGCTTACGACAGGGGGCCTATGGCTACACCTTC
TRBJ1-1 | TRBV13 | NA | NA | CASSFGVLGDTEAFF | TGTGCCAGCAGCTTTGGGGTCCTCGGGGACACTGAAGCTTTCTTT
TRBJ1-2 | TRBV28 | NA | TRBD1 | CASGGQNDYGYTF | TGTGCCAGTGGGGGACAGAACGACTATGGCTACACCTTC
TRBJ2-7 | TRBV29-1 | NA | NA | CSVEPLGQYREQYF | TGCAGCGTTGAGCCCCTTGGGCAGTATCGCGAGCAGTACTTC
TRBJ1-5 | TRBV4-1 | NA | NA | CASSQNPGALGGNQPQHF | TGCGCCAGCAGCCAGAATCCGGGAGCCTTAGGAGGCAATCAGCCCCAGCATTTT
TRBJ1-1 | TRBV19 | NA | NA | CASSRDTYTEAFF | TGTGCCAGTAGTAGGGACACTTACACTGAAGCTTTCTTT
TRBJ1-1 | TRBV7-8 | NA | TRBD1 | CASSSWGQGTEAFF | TGTGCCAGCAGCTCCTGGGGACAGGGCACTGAAGCTTTCTTT
TRBJ1-1 | TRBV19 | few | NA | CATGDQMGAFF | TGTGCCACGGGGGACCAAATGGGAGCTTTCTTT
TRBJ1-1 | TRBV3-1/TRBV3-2 | NA | NA | CASSQEHRLLTTEAFF | TGTGCCAGCAGCCAAGAACATCGACTGTTGACCACTGAAGCTTTCTTT
TRBJ1-5 | TRBV19 | few | NA | CASSIGGTYSNQPQHF | TGTGCCAGTAGTATAGGTGGTACCTATAGCAATCAGCCCCAGCATTTT
TRBJ1-2 | TRBV12-3/TRBV12-4 | NA | TRBD1 | CASSFSGGYGYTF | TGTGCCAGCAGTTTTTCAGGGGGCTATGGCTACACCTTC